This T cell receptor beta chain was captured in a study of vaccination and CD4 T cells after COVID-19. The CDR3 consists of 15 residues. CDR1 is SGHAT and CDR2 is FQNNGV in the germline V gene. The J segment lost 10 bases and the V segment lost 2 bases, leaving 7 bases of the junction unmatched. Sequencing of the DNA from cultured CD4+ T cells was carried out with the Oncomine TCR Beta short-read assay. From cultured CD4+ T cells, genomic DNA was extracted. One entry per CDR3 protein results from TCRdb running MiXCR on the PCR reads. This table holds around 17,000 distinct CDR3 sequences, 45% to 55% found once. The treatment is: roughly 10-day PBMC culture with coronavirus spike peptide pools or control peptides (ViraFEST assay). For ViraFEST, peptide pools expanded antigen-specific T cells, after which the TCRs were sequenced. This clonotype was seen only a few times. Antigen specificity is unknown.

What was sequenced was CD4+ T cells from blood, cultured in vitro. The chain joins TRBV11-2 to TRBJ1-6, with 8 bases that match TRBD1. The TCR was taken from a human donor who had recovered from COVID-19. The CDR3 loop is CASSLQGALDSPLHF. Written as DNA, the CDR3 is TGTGCCAGCAGCTTACAGGGGGCCTTGGACTCACCCCTCCACTTT.